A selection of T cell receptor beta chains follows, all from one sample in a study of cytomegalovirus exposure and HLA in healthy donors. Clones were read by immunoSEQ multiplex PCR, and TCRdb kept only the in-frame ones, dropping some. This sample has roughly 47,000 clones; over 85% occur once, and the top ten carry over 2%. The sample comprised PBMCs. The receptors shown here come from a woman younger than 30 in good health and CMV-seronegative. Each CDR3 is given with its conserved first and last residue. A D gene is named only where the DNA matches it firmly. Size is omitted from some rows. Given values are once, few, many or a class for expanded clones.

cdr3_nt: TGTGCCAGCAGCCCCAATACAGGGGACTATGGCTACACCTTC
cdr3_aa: CASSPNTGDYGYTF
v_call: TRBV11-2
d_call: TRBD1
j_call: TRBJ1-2
clone_size: .
cdr3_length: 14

cdr3_nt: TGTGCCAGCAGCTTAGAGTGGGGAGGTAATGAAAAACTGTTTTTT
cdr3_aa: CASSLEWGGNEKLFF
v_call: TRBV7-6
d_call: .
j_call: TRBJ1-4
clone_size: .
cdr3_length: 15

cdr3_nt: TGTGCCAGCAGTTTACGGGCGGGGGTGCAGCCCCAGCATTTT
cdr3_aa: CASSLRAGVQPQHF
v_call: TRBV28
d_call: .
j_call: TRBJ1-5
clone_size: once
cdr3_length: 14

cdr3_nt: TGTGCCAGCAGAAAACTACTCCAAGAGACCCAGTACTTC
cdr3_aa: CASRKLLQETQYF
v_call: TRBV6-5
d_call: .
j_call: TRBJ2-5
clone_size: .
cdr3_length: 13

cdr3_nt: TGTGCCAGTAGTACAATACAGGGGTTTGCTAATTCACCCCTCCACTTT
cdr3_aa: CASSTIQGFANSPLHF
v_call: TRBV19
d_call: TRBD1
j_call: TRBJ1-6
clone_size: .
cdr3_length: 16

cdr3_nt: TGTGCCATATCCCCCGGGACAGGGAATGGCTACACCTTC
cdr3_aa: CAISPGTGNGYTF
v_call: TRBV19
d_call: TRBD1
j_call: TRBJ1-2
clone_size: .
cdr3_length: 13

cdr3_nt: TGTGCCAGCAGTAGGACAGGGGAAGATAACTATGGCTACACCTTC
cdr3_aa: CASSRTGEDNYGYTF
v_call: TRBV6-6
d_call: TRBD1
j_call: TRBJ1-2
clone_size: once
cdr3_length: 15

cdr3_nt: TGCGCCAGCAGCGCACCGGGACTAGCGGGAGTAAATGAGCAGTTCTTC
cdr3_aa: CASSAPGLAGVNEQFF
v_call: TRBV5-1
d_call: TRBD2
j_call: TRBJ2-1
clone_size: .
cdr3_length: 16

cdr3_nt: TGTGCCAGCAGATCTGACGGACCCCAAGGGACTGGGCAGTTCTTC
cdr3_aa: CASRSDGPQGTGQFF
v_call: TRBV7-9
d_call: .
j_call: TRBJ2-1
clone_size: .
cdr3_length: 15

cdr3_nt: TGTGCCTGGAGTCCCCGTGACAGGGAGGTGGGTGGCTACACCTTC
cdr3_aa: CAWSPRDREVGGYTF
v_call: TRBV30
d_call: TRBD1
j_call: TRBJ1-2
clone_size: once
cdr3_length: 15

cdr3_nt: TGTGCCAGCAGCTTCACTAGCGGGGTCTTCAATGAGCAGTTCTTC
cdr3_aa: CASSFTSGVFNEQFF
v_call: TRBV7-2
d_call: TRBD2
j_call: TRBJ2-1
clone_size: .
cdr3_length: 15

cdr3_nt: TGTGCCAGCAGTTCAGTGGCCACGAACACTGAAGCTTTCTTT
cdr3_aa: CASSSVATNTEAFF
v_call: TRBV6-6
d_call: .
j_call: TRBJ1-1
clone_size: .
cdr3_length: 14

cdr3_nt: TGTGCCAGTAGTATATCAGGGAGGAGCAATCAGCCCCAGCATTTT
cdr3_aa: CASSISGRSNQPQHF
v_call: TRBV19
d_call: .
j_call: TRBJ1-5
clone_size: .
cdr3_length: 15

cdr3_nt: TGCGCCAGCAGCCAAGCCGACATACTTTTGAACACTGAAGCTTTCTTT
cdr3_aa: CASSQADILLNTEAFF
v_call: TRBV4-1
d_call: .
j_call: TRBJ1-1
clone_size: .
cdr3_length: 16

cdr3_nt: TGTGCCAGCAGCACCAGGGGGCCGAACTATGGCTACACCTTC
cdr3_aa: CASSTRGPNYGYTF
v_call: TRBV28
d_call: TRBD1
j_call: TRBJ1-2
clone_size: .
cdr3_length: 14

cdr3_nt: TGTGCCAGCAGCCCCCAGACAGGGTCAGAGGGCTACACCTTC
cdr3_aa: CASSPQTGSEGYTF
v_call: TRBV11-2
d_call: TRBD1
j_call: TRBJ1-2
clone_size: once
cdr3_length: 14

cdr3_nt: TGTGCCAGCATGATCTCTAGCGCCCCCAGTGCGTACTTC
cdr3_aa: CASMISSAPSAYF
v_call: TRBV6-1
d_call: .
j_call: TRBJ2-7
clone_size: .
cdr3_length: 13

cdr3_nt: TGTGCCAGCAGCCAATTCCAGTACACTGAAGCTTTCTTT
cdr3_aa: CASSQFQYTEAFF
v_call: TRBV7-6
d_call: .
j_call: TRBJ1-1
clone_size: .
cdr3_length: 13

cdr3_nt: TGTGCCTGGAGTGCTCAGGGTGGGACTGAAGCTTTCTTT
cdr3_aa: CAWSAQGGTEAFF
v_call: TRBV30
d_call: .
j_call: TRBJ1-1
clone_size: .
cdr3_length: 13

cdr3_nt: TGTGCCAGTAGTATAGACCCCCTGCGGGAGACAACCGAGCAGTACTTC
cdr3_aa: CASSIDPLRETTEQYF
v_call: TRBV19
d_call: TRBD2
j_call: TRBJ2-7
clone_size: .
cdr3_length: 16

cdr3_nt: TGTGCCAGCACCATCGACCCGGGCAAGGGGGAGCAGTTCTTC
cdr3_aa: CASTIDPGKGEQFF
v_call: TRBV27
d_call: .
j_call: TRBJ2-1
clone_size: .
cdr3_length: 14

cdr3_nt: TGTGCCAGCAGCCCCAACCGGGGGGGAAGTTTGGGAAACACCATATATTTT
cdr3_aa: CASSPNRGGSLGNTIYF
v_call: TRBV9
d_call: .
j_call: TRBJ1-3
clone_size: .
cdr3_length: 17

cdr3_nt: TGTGCCAGCAGTCAGAACACTGAAGCTTTCTTT
cdr3_aa: CASSQNTEAFF
v_call: TRBV28
d_call: .
j_call: TRBJ1-1
clone_size: .
cdr3_length: 11

cdr3_nt: TGTGCCTCAGGGACACCGAGCACAGATACGCAGTATTTT
cdr3_aa: CASGTPSTDTQYF
v_call: TRBV27
d_call: .
j_call: TRBJ2-3
clone_size: .
cdr3_length: 13

cdr3_nt: TGTGCCAGCAGCTTGACTAGCGGGCTACCCTCTGGGGCCAACGTCCTGACTTTC
cdr3_aa: CASSLTSGLPSGANVLTF
v_call: TRBV9
d_call: TRBD2
j_call: TRBJ2-6
clone_size: .
cdr3_length: 18

cdr3_nt: TGTGCCAGTAGTATAGGGGCAGGGGGCATCACAGATACGCAGTATTTT
cdr3_aa: CASSIGAGGITDTQYF
v_call: TRBV19
d_call: TRBD1
j_call: TRBJ2-3
clone_size: .
cdr3_length: 16

cdr3_nt: TGCAGCGTTGGGGGAAGCGGGGGGATGTATGAGCAGTTCTTC
cdr3_aa: CSVGGSGGMYEQFF
v_call: TRBV29-1
d_call: TRBD2
j_call: TRBJ2-1
clone_size: .
cdr3_length: 14

cdr3_nt: TGTGCCAGCAGTTTGAGTGTGCAGGGAGGGAGGGAGCAGTACTTC
cdr3_aa: CASSLSVQGGREQYF
v_call: TRBV28
d_call: TRBD2
j_call: TRBJ2-7
clone_size: .
cdr3_length: 15

cdr3_nt: TGTGCCAGCAGTAAGACAGGGGGGTCCAATCAGCCCCAGCATTTT
cdr3_aa: CASSKTGGSNQPQHF
v_call: TRBV28
d_call: TRBD1
j_call: TRBJ1-5
clone_size: .
cdr3_length: 15

cdr3_nt: TGTGCCAGCAGCTTAGAGGGGGCTGAAGCTTTCTTT
cdr3_aa: CASSLEGAEAFF
v_call: TRBV7-9
d_call: .
j_call: TRBJ1-1
clone_size: once
cdr3_length: 12

cdr3_nt: TGTGCCAGCATTGGGGGGTTGTCTGGAAACACCATATATTTT
cdr3_aa: CASIGGLSGNTIYF
v_call: TRBV6-1
d_call: .
j_call: TRBJ1-3
clone_size: .
cdr3_length: 14

cdr3_nt: TGTGCCATCAGTGCGCCCACCGGGACAGGTTCTGGCGAGCAGTACTTC
cdr3_aa: CAISAPTGTGSGEQYF
v_call: TRBV10-3
d_call: TRBD1
j_call: TRBJ2-7
clone_size: .
cdr3_length: 16

cdr3_nt: TGCGCCAGCAGCTTCCAAGGACTAGCGGGAGGGTTTAGGTCGGATACGCAGTATTTT
cdr3_aa: CASSFQGLAGGFRSDTQYF
v_call: TRBV5-1
d_call: TRBD2
j_call: TRBJ2-3
clone_size: once
cdr3_length: 19

cdr3_nt: TGTGCCAGCACCATAAACAGGGAGAACACTGAAGCTTTCTTT
cdr3_aa: CASTINRENTEAFF
v_call: TRBV6-5
d_call: .
j_call: TRBJ1-1
clone_size: .
cdr3_length: 14

cdr3_nt: TGTGCCATCAGCCCCGGGACAGGGGGCCACAACCAAGAGACCCAGTACTTC
cdr3_aa: CAISPGTGGHNQETQYF
v_call: TRBV10-3
d_call: TRBD1
j_call: TRBJ2-5
clone_size: .
cdr3_length: 17

cdr3_nt: TGTGCCAGCTCACCGAGACAGGGTGGTTCGCCTGGGGCCAACGTCCTGACTTTC
cdr3_aa: CASSPRQGGSPGANVLTF
v_call: TRBV18
d_call: TRBD1
j_call: TRBJ2-6
clone_size: .
cdr3_length: 18

cdr3_nt: TGTGCCAGCAGTTCGACTCCAAGTTATTTTGAAAAACTGTTTTTT
cdr3_aa: CASSSTPSYFEKLFF
v_call: TRBV27
d_call: .
j_call: TRBJ1-4
clone_size: once
cdr3_length: 15

cdr3_nt: TGTGCCAGTACCCCCGGACAGGGCCGGAATGGCTACACCTTC
cdr3_aa: CASTPGQGRNGYTF
v_call: TRBV19
d_call: TRBD1
j_call: TRBJ1-2
clone_size: once
cdr3_length: 14

cdr3_nt: TGTGCCAGCAGCCCCCAAGGACAGGGACTACGGTACGAGCAGTACTTC
cdr3_aa: CASSPQGQGLRYEQYF
v_call: TRBV9
d_call: .
j_call: TRBJ2-7
clone_size: .
cdr3_length: 16

cdr3_nt: TGTGCCAGCCAGGGGGCTGGCCCTACGCAGTATTTT
cdr3_aa: CASQGAGPTQYF
v_call: TRBV27
d_call: TRBD1
j_call: TRBJ2-3
clone_size: .
cdr3_length: 12

cdr3_nt: TGCGCCAGCAGCTTGGAGGTTCAGGGCTCTGGAAACACCATATATTTT
cdr3_aa: CASSLEVQGSGNTIYF
v_call: TRBV5-1
d_call: .
j_call: TRBJ1-3
clone_size: .
cdr3_length: 16

cdr3_nt: TGTGCCAGCAGTCAGACAGGGGATGGTCAGCCCCAGCATTTT
cdr3_aa: CASSQTGDGQPQHF
v_call: TRBV6-1
d_call: TRBD1
j_call: TRBJ1-5
clone_size: .
cdr3_length: 14